The rows below give T cell receptor beta chains drawn from one sample of a study of blood T cell repertoires in COVID-19. Clones were read by immunoSEQ multiplex PCR, and TCRdb kept only the in-frame ones, dropping some. In the table there are 90,000 to 100,000 clones, around 72% of which are singletons. Material for sequencing was peripheral blood. The receptors derive from a woman aged 60 to 75 in a cohort sampled during active or convalescent COVID-19. The CDR3 runs from the conserved cysteine through the conserved F or W. D genes are given only for firm matches. Only some rows state a clone size, as once, few, many or a class for expanded clones.

V,size,J,D,DNA,CDR3
TRBV9,.,TRBJ2-7,TRBD2,TGTGCCAGCAGCTCCCGGGAGGACTACGAGCAGTACTTC,CASSSREDYEQYF
TRBV3-1/TRBV3-2,.,TRBJ2-5,.,TGTGCCAGCAGCCCCCTCGGAGCGGCTAGCCAAGAGACCCAGTACTTC,CASSPLGAASQETQYF
TRBV7-9,.,TRBJ2-3,TRBD2,TGTGCCAGCAGCTTATTTATAAGCGGGGGTAGCACAGATACGCAGTATTTT,CASSLFISGGSTDTQYF
TRBV4-3,few,TRBJ2-3,.,TGCGCCAGCAGCCAAGATCCGATTCAGAGCAGGACAGCGAGCACAGATACGCAGTATTTT,CASSQDPIQSRTASTDTQYF
TRBV27,.,TRBJ2-5,TRBD2,TGTGCCAGCAGTTTAAGGCGGACTAGCGGGGGGGCCCGGTACCAAGAGACCCAGTACTTC,CASSLRRTSGGARYQETQYF
TRBV24-1,once,TRBJ2-3,TRBD1,TGTGCCACCAGTGTCGTGACAGGGGGCCTCGGTGGGGCGCAGTATTTT,CATSVVTGGLGGAQYF
TRBV7-2,.,TRBJ2-3,TRBD2,TGTGCCAGCAGCTCCTGGACTAGCGGGGGAGTAACTAGCACAGATACGCAGTATTTT,CASSSWTSGGVTSTDTQYF
TRBV5-1,.,TRBJ2-3,.,TGCGCCAGCCAAGCCAGGGGTACCCTCACAGATACGCAGTATTTT,CASQARGTLTDTQYF
TRBV19,.,TRBJ2-2,TRBD1,TGTGCCAGTAGTACAAGCCCCGGACAGGGATACACCGGGGAGCTGTTTTTT,CASSTSPGQGYTGELFF
TRBV6-5,.,TRBJ1-1,TRBD1,TGTGCCAGCAGAAGAGACAGGGGTTGGACTGAAGCTTTCTTT,CASRRDRGWTEAFF
TRBV27,.,TRBJ1-1,.,TGTGCCAGCAGTTCCCTGAGGGGGGGAACTGAAGCTTTCTTT,CASSSLRGGTEAFF
TRBV7-8,.,TRBJ1-3,.,TGTGCCAGCAGCTTAGCTCTGCCAGGGGCTCACCTCTTTGGAAACACCATATATTTT,CASSLALPGAHLFGNTIYF
TRBV11-3,few,TRBJ2-2,.,TGTGCCAGCAGCCTGACAGTTACCGGGGAGCTGTTTTTT,CASSLTVTGELFF